This T cell receptor beta chain appears in the sequencing data of a study of identical twins. Germline CDR1 is MNHEY and CDR2 is SMNVEV (reference sequence). The V segment lost 8 bases and the J segment 7 bases; nucleotides outside the gene matches: 9. CDR3 size: 14 residues. This clonotype was seen more than once but under ten times. Carrying unique molecular identifiers, the cDNA also gained a universal primer site through template switching. TCRdb called the 5' RACE reads again in MiXCR, with one record for every CDR3 protein. The sample includes 650,000 to 750,000 distinct CDR3 sequences, 21% of them seen just once. These data also featured in a second study, about T cells expressing NK-cell markers. As that report states: Dominance of the CD3+CD56-NKG2C+ fraction by these clonotypes also held in several donors. HCMV specificity was not established for the expanded NKG2C+ T cell clones.

The sample comprised PBMCs. The source of this sequence is a woman younger than 30 in good health. The chain is built from TRBV27 and TRBJ2-7, with 12 bases matching TRBD1. The CDR3 loop reads CASGLGQGALEQYF. The CDR3 DNA is TGTGCCAGCGGCCTGGGACAGGGGGCGCTTGAGCAGTACTTC.